The rows below give T cell receptor beta chains drawn from one sample of a study of blood T cell repertoires in COVID-19. Method: immunoSEQ multiplex PCR; TCRdb's copy keeps in-frame clones and lacks some. The data show 100,000 or so clones, around 84% seen once. Sequencing used peripheral blood. These receptors were taken from a woman aged 55-70 years in a cohort sampled during active or convalescent COVID-19. Each CDR3 is given without its conserved first and last residue. Each record gives: CDR3 protein, V gene.

CDR3: ASSFLGGTYEQY
V: TRBV5-1

CDR3: ASSSDGTSYEQY
V: TRBV5-1

CDR3: ASTLRGQHNSPLH
V: TRBV19

CDR3: ASSSGTGSNGYT
V: TRBV5-1

CDR3: ASSVGQGGFNEQF
V: TRBV9

CDR3: ASSSDRTGWAYGYT
V: TRBV7-8

CDR3: ASSTDRAGETQY
V: TRBV5-1

CDR3: ASSSAQSGPYNEQF
V: TRBV5-1

CDR3: ASSIMQGGTEAF
V: TRBV19

CDR3: ASQREGTDTQY
V: TRBV7-8

CDR3: ASSLFRGMNTEAF
V: TRBV19

CDR3: ASSVIPVNTGELF
V: TRBV19

CDR3: ASTPGASYGYT
V: TRBV28

CDR3: SVTEDIVPYEQY
V: TRBV29-1

CDR3: ASSSGSVRQETQY
V: TRBV7-9

CDR3: ASSFLRGNFQETQY
V: TRBV21-1

CDR3: ASSFKGGASTDTQY
V: TRBV27

CDR3: ASSKGTSPETQY
V: TRBV28

CDR3: ASSIDVTNTGELF
V: TRBV19

CDR3: ASLDRSYGYT
V: TRBV2

CDR3: ASSIRDRGRGNEKLF
V: TRBV19

CDR3: SASTGQGRTDTQY
V: TRBV29-1

CDR3: ASSSSGSKHNEQF
V: TRBV7-9

CDR3: ASSLEQGALYGYT
V: TRBV7-9

CDR3: AWRGKGLGETQY
V: TRBV30

CDR3: ASSLSSALRWF
V: TRBV5-1

CDR3: ASSPGEGNGYT
V: TRBV18

CDR3: ASSFGHPANTGELF
V: TRBV7-8

CDR3: ASSLISFGGYT
V: TRBV7-9

CDR3: ASSITGSIYGYT
V: TRBV19

CDR3: ASSYIPGIEKLF
V: TRBV6-2/TRBV6-3

CDR3: ASSSTGGRGDTQY
V: TRBV3-1/TRBV3-2

CDR3: ASSPRGQLSNTEAF
V: TRBV18

CDR3: ASKNSGGPNTQY
V: TRBV6-4

CDR3: ASSRGQGRETQY
V: TRBV7-8

CDR3: ASSLRGGYEQY
V: TRBV5-4

CDR3: ASSSWTIEAF
V: TRBV19

CDR3: ASGAGGAPSGNTIY
V: TRBV6-6

CDR3: ASSRDSNTDTQY
V: TRBV11-2

CDR3: ASSNGGLANYEQY
V: TRBV5-4

CDR3: ASSLYRGRGNTIY
V: TRBV6-5

CDR3: ASSLAAGWNSGNTIY
V: TRBV5-1

CDR3: AWRPRRGFNEKLF
V: TRBV30

CDR3: ATSDHRGRVYEQY
V: TRBV24-1

CDR3: ASSPLAGSYEQY
V: TRBV9

CDR3: ASSPWETYGYT
V: TRBV5-6

CDR3: ASSLNGGLVVWTDTQY
V: TRBV5-1

CDR3: ASSHMDNRIEAF
V: TRBV18

CDR3: ATSDPGISSYNEQF
V: TRBV24-1

CDR3: ASTPTGVNTEAF
V: TRBV5-1

CDR3: ASSFLQGMGTEAF
V: TRBV5-1

CDR3: ASSMTGGSGH
V: TRBV19

CDR3: ASSLTTNEKLF
V: TRBV19

CDR3: ASTPTGIHEQY
V: TRBV10-2